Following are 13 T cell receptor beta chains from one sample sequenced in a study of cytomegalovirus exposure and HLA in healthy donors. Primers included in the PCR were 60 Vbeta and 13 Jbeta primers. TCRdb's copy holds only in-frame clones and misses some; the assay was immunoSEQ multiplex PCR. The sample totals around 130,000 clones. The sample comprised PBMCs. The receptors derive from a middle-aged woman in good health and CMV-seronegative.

The CDR3 spells CASSLFTGTGDGYTF. The CDR3, as DNA: TGTGCCAGCAGTTTATTTACCGGGACAGGGGATGGCTACACCTTC. The chain is built from TRBV28 and TRBJ1-2; 10 bases map to TRBD1. This CDR3 comprises 15 residues. Trimming at V came to 1 base and at J to 6 bases, leaving 5 bases not matched to a gene. Germline CDR1 MDHEN, CDR2 SYDVKM.

Here the CDR3 reads CATRWGRGRDTEAFF. The CDR3 DNA follows: TGTGCCACCCGATGGGGGAGGGGCCGGGACACTGAAGCTTTCTTT. This chain connects TRBV6-5 to TRBJ1-1; a possible D gene is TRBD1 (5 bases). Germline V gene lookup returns CDR1 MNHEY and CDR2 SVGAGI. Trimming removed 10 bases at V and 3 bases at J, with 21 bases between. The CDR3 extends over 15 amino acids.

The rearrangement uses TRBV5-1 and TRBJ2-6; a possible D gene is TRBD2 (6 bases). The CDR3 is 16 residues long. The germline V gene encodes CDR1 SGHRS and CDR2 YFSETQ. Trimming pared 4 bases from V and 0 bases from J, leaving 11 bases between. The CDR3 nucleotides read TGCGCCAGCAGCACCGCCGGGGGCTCTGGGGCCAACGTCCTGACTTTC. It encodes CASSTAGGSGANVLTF.

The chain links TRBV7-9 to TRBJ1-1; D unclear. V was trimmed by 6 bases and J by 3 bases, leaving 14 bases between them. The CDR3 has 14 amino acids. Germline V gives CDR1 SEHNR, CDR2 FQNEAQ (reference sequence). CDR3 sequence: CASSRSGVYTEAFF. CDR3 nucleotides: TGTGCCAGCAGTCGCTCCGGGGTCTACACTGAAGCTTTCTTT.

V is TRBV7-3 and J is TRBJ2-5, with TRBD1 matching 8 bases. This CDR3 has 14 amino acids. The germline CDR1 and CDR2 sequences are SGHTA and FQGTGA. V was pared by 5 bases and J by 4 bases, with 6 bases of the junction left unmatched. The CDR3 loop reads CASSRTGFGETQYF. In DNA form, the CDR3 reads TGTGCCAGCAGCCGGACAGGGTTTGGAGAGACCCAGTACTTC.

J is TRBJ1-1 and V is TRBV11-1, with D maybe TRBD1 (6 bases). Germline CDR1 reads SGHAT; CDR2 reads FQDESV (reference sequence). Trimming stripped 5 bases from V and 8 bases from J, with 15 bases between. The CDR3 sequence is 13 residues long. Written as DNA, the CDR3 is TGTGCCAGCAGCCCCCTCTGGACAGCCGAAGCTTTCTTT. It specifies CASSPLWTAEAFF.

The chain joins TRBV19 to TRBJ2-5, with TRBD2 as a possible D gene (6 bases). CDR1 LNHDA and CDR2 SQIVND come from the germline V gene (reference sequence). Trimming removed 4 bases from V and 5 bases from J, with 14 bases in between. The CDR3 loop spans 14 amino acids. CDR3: CASSTGTGGETQYF. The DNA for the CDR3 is TGTGCCAGTAGTACGGGGACTGGTGGGGAGACCCAGTACTTC. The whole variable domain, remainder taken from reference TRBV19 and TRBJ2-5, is DGGITQSPKYLFRKEGQNVTLSCEQNLNHDAMYWYRQDPGQGLRLIYYSQIVNDFQKGDIAEGYSVSREKKESFPLTVTSAQKNPTAFYLCASSTGTGGETQYFGPGTRLLVL.

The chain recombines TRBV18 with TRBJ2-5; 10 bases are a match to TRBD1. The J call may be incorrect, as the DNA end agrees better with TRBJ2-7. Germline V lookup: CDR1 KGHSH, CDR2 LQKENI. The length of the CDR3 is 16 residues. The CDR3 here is CASSPLPGQGFHEQYF. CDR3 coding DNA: TGTGCCAGCTCACCCCTCCCGGGACAGGGGTTCCACGAGCAGTACTTC.

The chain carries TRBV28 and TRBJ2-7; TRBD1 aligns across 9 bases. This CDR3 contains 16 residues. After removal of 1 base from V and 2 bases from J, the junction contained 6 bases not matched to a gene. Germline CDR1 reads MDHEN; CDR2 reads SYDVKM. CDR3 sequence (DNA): TGTGCCAGCAGTTTATTGACAGGGGGGAAAACCTACGAGCAGTACGTC. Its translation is CASSLLTGGKTYEQYV.

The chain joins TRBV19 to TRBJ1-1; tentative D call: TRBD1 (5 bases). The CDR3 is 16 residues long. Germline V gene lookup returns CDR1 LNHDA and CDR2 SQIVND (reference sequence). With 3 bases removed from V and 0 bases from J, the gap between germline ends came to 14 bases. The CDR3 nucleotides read TGTGCCAGTAGTATCGGCTGGGGCGTCATGAACACTGAAGCTTTCTTT. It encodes CASSIGWGVMNTEAFF.

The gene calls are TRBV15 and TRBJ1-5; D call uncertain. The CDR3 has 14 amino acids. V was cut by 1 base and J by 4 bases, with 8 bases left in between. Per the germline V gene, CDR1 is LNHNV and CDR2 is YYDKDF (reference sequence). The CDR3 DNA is TGTGCCACCAGCAGAGGGGCAGATAATCAGCCCCAGCATTTT. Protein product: CATSRGADNQPQHF.

CDR3 sequence (DNA): TGTGCCACCTCGCCGGCGGGAGCTAGGACCCCCCTCCACTTT. This sequence encodes CATSPAGARTPLHF. V is TRBV19 and J is TRBJ1-6; no definite D call. Germline values: CDR1 LNHDA, CDR2 SQIVND (reference sequence). V was cut by 10 bases and J by 13 bases, with 23 bases left in between. This CDR3 is 14 amino acids long.

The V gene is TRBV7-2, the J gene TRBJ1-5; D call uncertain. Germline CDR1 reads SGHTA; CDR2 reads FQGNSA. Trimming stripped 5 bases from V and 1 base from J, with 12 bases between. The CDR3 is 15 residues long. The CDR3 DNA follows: TGTGCCAGCAGCCCGGGGATGGGGAGCAATCAGCCCCAGCATTTT. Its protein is CASSPGMGSNQPQHF.